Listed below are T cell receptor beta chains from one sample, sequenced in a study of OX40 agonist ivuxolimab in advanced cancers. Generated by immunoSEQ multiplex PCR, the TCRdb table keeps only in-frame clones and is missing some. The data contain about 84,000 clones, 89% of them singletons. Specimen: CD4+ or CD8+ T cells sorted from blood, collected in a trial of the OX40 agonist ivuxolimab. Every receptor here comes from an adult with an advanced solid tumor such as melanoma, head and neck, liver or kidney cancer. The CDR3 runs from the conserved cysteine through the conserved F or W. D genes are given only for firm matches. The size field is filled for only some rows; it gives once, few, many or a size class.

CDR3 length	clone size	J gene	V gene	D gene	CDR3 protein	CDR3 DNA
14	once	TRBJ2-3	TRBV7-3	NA	CASSLDSNTDTQYF	TGTGCCAGCAGCTTGGACAGTAACACAGATACGCAGTATTTT
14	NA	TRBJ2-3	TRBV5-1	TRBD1	CASSRDRNADTQYF	TGCGCCAGCAGCAGGGACAGGAATGCAGATACGCAGTATTTT
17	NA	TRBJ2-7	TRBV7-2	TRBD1	CASSLEAAGQGSYEQYF	TGTGCCAGCAGCTTAGAAGCCGCCGGACAGGGCAGCTACGAGCAGTACTTC
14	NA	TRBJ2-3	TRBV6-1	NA	CASSEGTAADTQYF	TGTGCCAGCAGTGAAGGGACGGCGGCAGATACGCAGTATTTT
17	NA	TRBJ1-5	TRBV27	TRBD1	CASSFEGQGKLNQPQHF	TGTGCCAGCAGTTTCGAGGGACAGGGGAAACTCAATCAGCCCCAGCATTTT
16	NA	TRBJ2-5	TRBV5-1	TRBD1	CASSGGTGVIQETQYF	TGCGCCAGCAGCGGGGGGACAGGGGTGATCCAAGAGACCCAGTACTTC
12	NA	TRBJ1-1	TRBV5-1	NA	CASSFGGSEAFF	TGCGCCAGCAGCTTTGGGGGGTCGGAAGCTTTCTTT
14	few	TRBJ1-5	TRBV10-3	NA	CAISEGLSNQPQHF	TGTGCCATCAGTGAAGGGCTGAGCAATCAGCCCCAGCATTTT
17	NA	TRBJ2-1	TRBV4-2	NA	CASSQGGARSSYNEQFF	TGTGCCAGCAGCCAGGGGGGGGCTCGCAGCTCCTACAATGAGCAGTTCTTC
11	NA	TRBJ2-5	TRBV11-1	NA	CACRQRETQYF	TGTGCCTGCAGACAGCGAGAGACCCAGTACTTC
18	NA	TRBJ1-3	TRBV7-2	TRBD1	CASSLGGQGANPGNTIYF	TGTGCCAGCAGCTTAGGGGGACAGGGGGCAAACCCTGGAAACACCATATATTTT
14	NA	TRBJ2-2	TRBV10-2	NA	CASSESRYTGELFF	TGCGCCAGCAGTGAGTCGCGGTACACCGGGGAGCTGTTTTTT
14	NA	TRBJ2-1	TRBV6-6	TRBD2	CASSPTGLAAKQLF	TGTGCCAGCAGCCCGACGGGACTAGCGGCCAAACAGCTCTTC
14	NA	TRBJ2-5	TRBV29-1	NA	CSVPRTGRGETQYF	TGCAGCGTTCCTCGAACAGGGAGGGGGGAGACCCAGTACTTC
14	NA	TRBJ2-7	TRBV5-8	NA	CASRRKGGTYEQYF	TGTGCCAGCAGGCGAAAGGGAGGTACCTACGAGCAGTACTTC